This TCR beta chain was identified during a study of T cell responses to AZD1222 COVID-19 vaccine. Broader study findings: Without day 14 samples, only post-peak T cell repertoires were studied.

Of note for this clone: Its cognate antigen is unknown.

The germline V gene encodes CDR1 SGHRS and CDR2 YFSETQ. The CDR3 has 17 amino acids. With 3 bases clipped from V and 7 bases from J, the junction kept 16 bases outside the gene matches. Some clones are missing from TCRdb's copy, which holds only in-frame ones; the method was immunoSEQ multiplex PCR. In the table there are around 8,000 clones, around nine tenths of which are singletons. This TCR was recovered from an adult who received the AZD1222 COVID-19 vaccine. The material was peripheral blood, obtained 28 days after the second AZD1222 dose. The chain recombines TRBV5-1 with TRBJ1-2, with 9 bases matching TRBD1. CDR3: CASSSIPGTGGGSGYTF. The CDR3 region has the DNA TGCGCCAGCAGCTCAATCCCGGGAACAGGGGGCGGCAGTGGCTACACCTTC.